These T cell receptor beta chains were read from a single sample in a study of shared clonotypes between healthy human individuals. TCRdb's copy holds only in-frame clones and misses some; the assay was immunoSEQ multiplex PCR. The sample contains millions of clones, 90% to 95% of which appear only once. Sequencing was performed on naive CD4+ T cells sorted from blood. These receptor sequences come from a man aged 18 to 29 in good health. Both conserved end residues are part of each CDR3. Fields, in order: D gene, V gene, clone size, J gene, CDR3 protein, CDR3 DNA. D genes are given only for firm matches. Size is stated for part of the rows, as once, few or many counts, or as a class when the clone is expanded.

D gene: NA; V gene: TRBV10-3; clone size: NA; J gene: TRBJ1-5; CDR3 protein: CAISDSAHQPQHF; CDR3 DNA: TGTGCCATCAGTGACAGTGCTCATCAGCCCCAGCATTTT
D gene: TRBD1; V gene: TRBV7-2; clone size: NA; J gene: TRBJ2-7; CDR3 protein: CASSLVTGVAGEQYF; CDR3 DNA: TGTGCCAGCAGCTTGGTGACAGGGGTGGCGGGGGAGCAGTACTTC
D gene: NA; V gene: TRBV7-9; clone size: NA; J gene: TRBJ2-7; CDR3 protein: CASSLGDLAYEQYF; CDR3 DNA: TGTGCCAGCAGCTTGGGGGATCTCGCCTACGAGCAGTACTTC
D gene: NA; V gene: TRBV6-5; clone size: once; J gene: TRBJ2-7; CDR3 protein: CASSPAGSSYEQYF; CDR3 DNA: TGTGCCAGCAGCCCCGCAGGGAGCTCCTACGAGCAGTACTTC
D gene: TRBD1; V gene: TRBV25-1; clone size: once; J gene: TRBJ1-2; CDR3 protein: CASSFGDRGYGYTF; CDR3 DNA: TGTGCCAGCAGTTTCGGGGACAGGGGCTATGGCTACACCTTC
D gene: NA; V gene: TRBV29-1; clone size: NA; J gene: TRBJ2-5; CDR3 protein: CSVEDRAAETQYF; CDR3 DNA: TGCAGCGTTGAAGATCGTGCAGCGGAGACCCAGTACTTC
D gene: NA; V gene: TRBV13; clone size: NA; J gene: TRBJ2-7; CDR3 protein: CASSLSPDSSYEQYF; CDR3 DNA: TGTGCCAGCAGTTTGAGCCCTGACAGCTCCTACGAGCAGTACTTC
D gene: TRBD1; V gene: TRBV6-5; clone size: NA; J gene: TRBJ2-7; CDR3 protein: CASSSTGGKTYEQYF; CDR3 DNA: TGTGCCAGCAGTTCAACAGGGGGGAAGACCTACGAGCAGTACTTC
D gene: TRBD1; V gene: TRBV6-5; clone size: once; J gene: TRBJ1-6; CDR3 protein: CASSYFHRGNFSPLHF; CDR3 DNA: TGTGCCAGCAGTTACTTCCACAGGGGGAATTTTTCACCCCTCCACTTT
D gene: TRBD1; V gene: TRBV28; clone size: once; J gene: TRBJ1-5; CDR3 protein: CASSPGTGGDQPQHF; CDR3 DNA: TGTGCCAGCAGTCCCGGGACAGGGGGCGATCAGCCCCAGCATTTT
D gene: NA; V gene: TRBV6-5; clone size: NA; J gene: TRBJ1-2; CDR3 protein: CASSSSGSYGYTF; CDR3 DNA: TGTGCCAGCAGTTCTTCCGGCAGCTATGGCTACACCTTC
D gene: TRBD2; V gene: TRBV9; clone size: NA; J gene: TRBJ2-5; CDR3 protein: CASSPRLAIETQYF; CDR3 DNA: TGTGCCAGCAGCCCCCGACTAGCGATCGAGACCCAGTACTTC
D gene: NA; V gene: TRBV7-2; clone size: NA; J gene: TRBJ2-7; CDR3 protein: CASSLESRTYEQYF; CDR3 DNA: TGTGCCAGCAGCTTAGAGAGCAGGACCTACGAGCAGTACTTC
D gene: TRBD1; V gene: TRBV29-1; clone size: NA; J gene: TRBJ1-3; CDR3 protein: CSVVGQESVNTIYF; CDR3 DNA: TGCAGCGTTGTTGGACAGGAATCTGTCAACACCATATATTTT
D gene: NA; V gene: TRBV13; clone size: once; J gene: TRBJ1-2; CDR3 protein: CASSLLGGRYGYTF; CDR3 DNA: TGTGCCAGCAGCTTATTAGGCGGGAGGTATGGCTACACCTTC
D gene: NA; V gene: TRBV7-9; clone size: NA; J gene: TRBJ1-4; CDR3 protein: CASSPGTRATNEKLFF; CDR3 DNA: TGTGCCAGCAGCCCAGGAACTCGGGCAACTAATGAAAAACTGTTTTTT
D gene: NA; V gene: TRBV7-8; clone size: NA; J gene: TRBJ1-1; CDR3 protein: CASSQVWDTEAFF; CDR3 DNA: TGTGCCAGCAGCCAGGTATGGGACACTGAAGCTTTCTTT
D gene: TRBD1; V gene: TRBV6-5; clone size: once; J gene: TRBJ2-5; CDR3 protein: CASSYSTGMETQYF; CDR3 DNA: TGTGCCAGCAGTTACTCGACAGGGATGGAGACCCAGTACTTC
D gene: TRBD1; V gene: TRBV18; clone size: many; J gene: TRBJ2-5; CDR3 protein: CASSLGQQETQYF; CDR3 DNA: TGTGCCAGCTCACTGGGACAGCAAGAGACCCAGTACTTC
D gene: NA; V gene: TRBV27; clone size: NA; J gene: TRBJ2-7; CDR3 protein: CASSLGTATYEQYF; CDR3 DNA: TGTGCCAGCTCACTCGGGACGGCGACCTACGAGCAGTACTTC
D gene: NA; V gene: TRBV7-9; clone size: NA; J gene: TRBJ1-1; CDR3 protein: CASSRHRDPRGTEAFF; CDR3 DNA: TGTGCCAGCAGCCGCCACAGGGATCCCAGGGGTACTGAAGCTTTCTTT
D gene: TRBD2; V gene: TRBV5-1; clone size: NA; J gene: TRBJ2-7; CDR3 protein: CASSRGTSGSKAYEQYF; CDR3 DNA: TGCGCCAGCAGCCGAGGGACTAGCGGGAGTAAAGCCTACGAGCAGTACTTC
D gene: TRBD1; V gene: TRBV11-3; clone size: NA; J gene: TRBJ2-7; CDR3 protein: CASSLGQGENYEQYF; CDR3 DNA: TGTGCCAGCAGCCTGGGACAGGGGGAGAACTACGAGCAGTACTTC
D gene: NA; V gene: TRBV5-1; clone size: NA; J gene: TRBJ2-7; CDR3 protein: CASSLVGVTTEQYF; CDR3 DNA: TGCGCCAGCAGCTTGGTGGGTGTTACTACCGAGCAGTACTTC
D gene: NA; V gene: TRBV28; clone size: NA; J gene: TRBJ2-7; CDR3 protein: CASSLKGADFYEQYF; CDR3 DNA: TGTGCCAGCAGTTTGAAGGGAGCCGACTTCTACGAGCAGTACTTC
D gene: TRBD1; V gene: TRBV28; clone size: NA; J gene: TRBJ1-5; CDR3 protein: CASIAGQGASQPQHF; CDR3 DNA: TGTGCCAGCATAGCGGGACAGGGGGCGAGTCAGCCCCAGCATTTT
D gene: NA; V gene: TRBV29-1; clone size: NA; J gene: TRBJ2-2; CDR3 protein: CSVAEAGELFF; CDR3 DNA: TGCAGCGTTGCAGAGGCCGGGGAGCTGTTTTTT
D gene: TRBD1; V gene: TRBV6-6; clone size: NA; J gene: TRBJ1-2; CDR3 protein: CASRLPGTDNYGYTF; CDR3 DNA: TGTGCCAGCAGACTCCCGGGGACAGACAACTATGGCTACACCTTC
D gene: NA; V gene: TRBV5-1; clone size: NA; J gene: TRBJ2-3; CDR3 protein: CASSLSDTDTQYF; CDR3 DNA: TGCGCCAGCAGCTTGAGCGACACAGATACGCAGTATTTT
D gene: TRBD1; V gene: TRBV6-1; clone size: NA; J gene: TRBJ1-1; CDR3 protein: CASAGTGLEAFF; CDR3 DNA: TGTGCCAGCGCGGGGACAGGGCTTGAAGCTTTCTTT
D gene: TRBD1; V gene: TRBV6-1; clone size: NA; J gene: TRBJ2-7; CDR3 protein: CASSELTGFNEQYF; CDR3 DNA: TGTGCCAGCAGTGAATTGACAGGGTTCAACGAGCAGTACTTC
D gene: TRBD1; V gene: TRBV6-1; clone size: NA; J gene: TRBJ1-3; CDR3 protein: CASSGGGTASGNTIYF; CDR3 DNA: TGTGCCAGCAGTGGGGGTGGGACAGCCTCTGGAAACACCATATATTTT
D gene: TRBD1; V gene: TRBV5-1; clone size: NA; J gene: TRBJ2-1; CDR3 protein: CASSLERGDRGDEQFF; CDR3 DNA: TGCGCCAGCAGCTTGGAAAGGGGCGACAGGGGCGATGAGCAGTTCTTC
D gene: TRBD2; V gene: TRBV9; clone size: once; J gene: TRBJ2-4; CDR3 protein: CASSSPGGGSKNIQYF; CDR3 DNA: TGTGCCAGCAGCTCCCCCGGCGGGGGGTCCAAAAACATTCAGTACTTC
D gene: TRBD1; V gene: TRBV28; clone size: NA; J gene: TRBJ1-3; CDR3 protein: CASSRALGTGVSGNTIYF; CDR3 DNA: TGTGCCAGCAGCCGTGCCCTCGGGACAGGGGTTTCTGGAAACACCATATATTTT
D gene: NA; V gene: TRBV2; clone size: NA; J gene: TRBJ1-3; CDR3 protein: CATGTGRIGTGNTIYF; CDR3 DNA: TGTGCCACAGGTACGGGACGCATAGGAACTGGAAACACCATATATTTT
D gene: NA; V gene: TRBV5-1; clone size: NA; J gene: TRBJ2-7; CDR3 protein: CASRYVRGGLSTEQYF; CDR3 DNA: TGCGCCAGCAGATATGTACGCGGGGGCCTGTCGACCGAGCAGTACTTC
D gene: NA; V gene: TRBV14; clone size: NA; J gene: TRBJ2-2; CDR3 protein: CASSLNDRFNTGELFF; CDR3 DNA: TGTGCCAGCAGCCTTAACGACAGATTCAACACCGGGGAGCTGTTTTTT
D gene: TRBD1; V gene: TRBV9; clone size: few; J gene: TRBJ1-2; CDR3 protein: CASSVATDRGYGYTF; CDR3 DNA: TGTGCCAGCAGCGTAGCGACAGACAGGGGCTATGGCTACACCTTC
D gene: NA; V gene: TRBV5-4; clone size: NA; J gene: TRBJ2-7; CDR3 protein: CASSFHGVLDEQYF; CDR3 DNA: TGTGCCAGCAGCTTTCATGGGGTGCTCGACGAGCAGTACTTC
D gene: NA; V gene: TRBV14; clone size: NA; J gene: TRBJ2-2; CDR3 protein: CASSQGTWNTGELFF; CDR3 DNA: TGTGCCAGCAGCCAAGGGACGTGGAACACCGGGGAGCTGTTTTTT
D gene: TRBD1; V gene: TRBV30; clone size: NA; J gene: TRBJ2-5; CDR3 protein: CAWGDRGETQYF; CDR3 DNA: TGTGCCTGGGGGGACAGAGGAGAGACCCAGTACTTC
D gene: NA; V gene: TRBV5-1; clone size: NA; J gene: TRBJ2-7; CDR3 protein: CASSWDGSYEQYF; CDR3 DNA: TGCGCCAGCAGCTGGGACGGGTCCTACGAGCAGTACTTC
D gene: TRBD1; V gene: TRBV7-9; clone size: NA; J gene: TRBJ2-2; CDR3 protein: CASRASGTGEGPSGELFF; CDR3 DNA: TGTGCCAGCAGGGCCTCCGGGACAGGGGAAGGCCCAAGCGGGGAGCTGTTTTTT
D gene: NA; V gene: TRBV30; clone size: NA; J gene: TRBJ1-3; CDR3 protein: CAWSPITGRPGNTIYF; CDR3 DNA: TGTGCCTGGAGTCCAATCACAGGGAGGCCCGGAAACACCATATATTTT
D gene: NA; V gene: TRBV13; clone size: once; J gene: TRBJ2-3; CDR3 protein: CASSLENGAPDTQYF; CDR3 DNA: TGTGCCAGCAGCTTAGAGAATGGAGCTCCGGATACGCAGTATTTT
D gene: TRBD2; V gene: TRBV4-3; clone size: NA; J gene: TRBJ2-1; CDR3 protein: CASSQEWLAVYNEQFF; CDR3 DNA: TGCGCCAGCAGCCAAGAATGGCTAGCGGTTTACAATGAGCAGTTCTTC
D gene: TRBD1; V gene: TRBV6-5; clone size: NA; J gene: TRBJ2-5; CDR3 protein: CATRTGAETQYF; CDR3 DNA: TGTGCCACCAGGACAGGGGCTGAGACCCAGTACTTC
D gene: NA; V gene: TRBV7-8; clone size: NA; J gene: TRBJ2-4; CDR3 protein: CASSLRAGGAAKNIQYF; CDR3 DNA: TGTGCCAGCAGCTTAAGGGCCGGGGGCGCAGCCAAAAACATTCAGTACTTC
D gene: TRBD1; V gene: TRBV19; clone size: NA; J gene: TRBJ2-3; CDR3 protein: CASSIGTGGADTQYF; CDR3 DNA: TGTGCCAGTAGTATTGGGACAGGGGGGGCAGATACGCAGTATTTT
D gene: NA; V gene: TRBV7-3; clone size: NA; J gene: TRBJ1-2; CDR3 protein: CASSLKNPNYGYTF; CDR3 DNA: TGTGCCAGCAGCTTAAAAAATCCTAACTATGGCTACACCTTC
D gene: NA; V gene: TRBV6-5; clone size: NA; J gene: TRBJ1-5; CDR3 protein: CASSYRAAGIQPQHF; CDR3 DNA: TGTGCCAGCAGTTACCGGGCGGCGGGGATACAGCCCCAGCATTTT
D gene: TRBD1; V gene: TRBV5-6; clone size: NA; J gene: TRBJ1-5; CDR3 protein: CASSLGDRDNQPQHF; CDR3 DNA: TGTGCCAGCAGCTTGGGAGACAGGGACAATCAGCCCCAGCATTTT
D gene: NA; V gene: TRBV7-2; clone size: NA; J gene: TRBJ2-7; CDR3 protein: CASSFRDHSYEQYF; CDR3 DNA: TGTGCCAGCAGCTTCCGGGACCACTCCTACGAGCAGTACTTC
D gene: NA; V gene: TRBV2; clone size: NA; J gene: TRBJ2-4; CDR3 protein: CASSKAGANIQYF; CDR3 DNA: TGTGCCAGCAGTAAGGCGGGGGCAAACATTCAGTACTTC
D gene: NA; V gene: TRBV18; clone size: NA; J gene: TRBJ1-1; CDR3 protein: CASSLLEDTEAFF; CDR3 DNA: TGTGCCAGCTCACTACTCGAGGACACTGAAGCTTTCTTT
D gene: NA; V gene: TRBV7-9; clone size: NA; J gene: TRBJ1-2; CDR3 protein: CASSYRTANYGYTF; CDR3 DNA: TGTGCCAGCAGCTACAGGACAGCTAACTATGGCTACACCTTC
D gene: NA; V gene: TRBV6-5; clone size: once; J gene: TRBJ1-6; CDR3 protein: CASRRDRSYYSPLHF; CDR3 DNA: TGTGCCAGCAGACGCGACAGGTCCTACTATTCCCCCCTCCACTTT
D gene: NA; V gene: TRBV7-2; clone size: NA; J gene: TRBJ2-7; CDR3 protein: CASSSTGAQQYF; CDR3 DNA: TGTGCCAGCAGCTCAACGGGTGCCCAACAGTACTTC